One sample yielded the 26 T cell receptor beta chains listed below, sequenced in a study of shared clonotypes between healthy human individuals (TCRdb year 2020). Library preparation employed the immunoSEQ multiplex PCR assay. Imported from immuneACCESS, the table was reduced by TCRdb to in-frame sequences with V and J called. These copies leave out some clones; in studies compared against another copy, an unresolved V gene accounts for under half, and the cause of the remainder is not known. This sample lists fewer than 1.8 million clones; 98% were detected once. Under 0.45% of the sample comes from the top ten. The sequencing input was naive CD4+ T cells sorted from blood. What this sample's cell subset or site label stands for: CD45RA+ positively selected. The receptors stem from a man aged 25-40 years in good health.

V and J are TRBV5-1 and TRBJ1-2; D gene ambiguous. CDR1 is SGHRS and CDR2 is YFSETQ in the germline V gene. V was clipped by 4 bases and J by 8 bases, with 12 bases between them. This CDR3 contains 12 residues. DNA of the CDR3: TGCGCCAGCAGCGCGTCTGGGGAAGGCTACACCTTC. This codes for CASSASGEGYTF.

The chain recombines TRBV19 with TRBJ1-5; 7 bases align to TRBD1. This CDR3 has 14 residues. Germline V CDR1 and CDR2: LNHDA, SQIVND (reference sequence). Trimming took 7 bases from V and 8 from J; bases not matched to a gene: 11. The CDR3 region is CASIGDSPGEPQHF. The CDR3 DNA is TGTGCCAGTATCGGGGACAGTCCGGGAGAGCCCCAGCATTTT.

This clone was seen a single time. This CDR3 is also generated by other DNA sequences in the sample. The genes are TRBV7-9 and TRBJ1-4; the D is unclear. This CDR3 contains 12 residues. Trimming removed 5 bases from V and 3 bases from J, with 4 bases in between. Germline V lookup: CDR1 SEHNR, CDR2 FQNEAQ (reference sequence). The CDR3 loop is CASSRSNEKLFF. CDR3 DNA: TGTGCCAGCAGCCGATCTAATGAAAAACTGTTTTTT.

The rearrangement joins TRBV2 to TRBJ2-7; the match to TRBD2 covers 8 bases. The length of the CDR3 is 14 residues. The V gene end was trimmed by 8 bases and the J gene end by 0 bases; junction bases not matched to a gene: 6. From germline, CDR1 is SNHLY and CDR2 FYNNEI. The CDR3 DNA reads as TGTGCCAGCCGATATAGCGGGGCCTCCTACGAGCAGTACTTC. Amino acids: CASRYSGASYEQYF.

Only one count was recorded for this clone. The chain is built from TRBV6-6 and TRBJ2-7; perhaps TRBD1 as D (6 bases). The CDR3 spans 16 residues. V was pared by 0 bases and J by 7 bases, with 19 bases between. From germline, CDR1 is MNHNY and CDR2 SVGAGI (reference sequence). CDR3 nucleotide sequence: TGTGCCAGCAGTTACTCTCTTCGGACAGCGCTTAGGGAGCAGTACTTC. Translation: CASSYSLRTALREQYF.

The rearrangement links TRBV5-4 to TRBJ2-7; D is undetermined. Trimming took off 4 bases at V and 0 bases at J, with 17 bases between the two ends. CDR3 length: 16 amino acids. Looked up from germline, CDR1 is SGHNT and CDR2 is YYREEE (reference sequence). This chain's CDR3 is CASSPAGGLSSYEQYF. The CDR3 nucleotides are TGTGCCAGCAGCCCAGCCGGTGGTTTAAGCTCCTACGAGCAGTACTTC.

In regard to this clone: The sample contains more than one DNA sequence encoding this CDR3. J is TRBJ2-3 and V is TRBV5-1; 16 positions agree with TRBD2. This CDR3 region has 17 residues. Germline CDR1 SGHRS, CDR2 YFSETQ. V lost 4 bases and J lost 2; bases outside the gene matches: 4. This CDR3 reads CASSPGTSGRATDTQYF. CDR3 nucleotide sequence: TGCGCCAGCAGCCCGGGGACTAGCGGGAGGGCCACAGATACGCAGTATTTT.

This chain connects TRBV28 to TRBJ2-1; D perhaps matches TRBD1 (5 bases). Trimming pared 4 bases from V and 10 bases from J, leaving 14 bases between. This CDR3 contains 13 residues. The V gene's germline CDR1 is MDHEN and CDR2 SYDVKM. CDR3 bases: TGTGCCAGCAGTTCAACCGACAGTATCGAGCAGTTCTTC. This gives the protein CASSSTDSIEQFF.

The CDR3 spells CSDGNQPQHF. The CDR3 DNA reads as TGTTCCGACGGCAATCAGCCCCAGCATTTT. V and J are TRBV19 and TRBJ1-5; D remains unclear. CDR1 LNHDA and CDR2 SQIVND come from the germline V gene (reference sequence). The CDR3 has 10 amino acids. The complete variable domain, with remaining parts taken from reference TRBV19 and TRBJ1-5, reads DGGITQSPKYLFRKEGQNVTLSCEQNLNHDAMYWYRQDPGQGLRLIYYSQIVNDFQKGDIAEGYSVSREKKESFPLTVTSAQKNPTAFYLCSDGNQPQHFGDGTRLSIL.

The rearrangement uses TRBV27 and TRBJ2-4; D is unclear. CDR1 and CDR2 (germline): MNHEY, SMNVEV (reference sequence). This CDR3 region has 14 residues. The V end lost 8 bases, the J end lost 1 base, and 12 bases lay between the germline ends. The DNA of the CDR3 is TGTGCCAGCGGTCGAAAAGCCGCCAAAAACATTCAGTACTTC. This translates into CASGRKAAKNIQYF.

The chain uses TRBV28 and TRBJ1-5, with TRBD1 identical over 8 bases. From germline, CDR1 is MDHEN and CDR2 SYDVKM. Unmatched junction bases numbered 8, after V lost 6 bases and J lost 4 bases. The CDR3 has 15 residues. CDR3 region: CASRQGARRNQPQHF. For the CDR3, the DNA is TGTGCCAGCAGGCAGGGGGCTCGAAGGAATCAGCCCCAGCATTTT.

The chain carries TRBV10-2 and TRBJ1-2; D perhaps matches TRBD1 (6 bases). CDR1 is WSHSY, CDR2 SAAADI, per germline. This CDR3 has 12 residues. V was trimmed by 7 bases and J by 3 bases, leaving 9 bases between them. The CDR3 loop is CASTAGDYGYTF. CDR3 coding DNA: TGCGCCAGCACGGCAGGGGACTATGGCTACACCTTC.

This chain links TRBV27 with TRBJ1-1, with a possible D match to TRBD1 (6 bases). This CDR3 is 15 amino acids long. The germline CDR1 and CDR2 sequences are MNHEY and SMNVEV (reference sequence). Trimming shortened V by 3 bases and J by 4 bases, and 15 bases separated the two germline ends. CDR3: CASSFDRFRATEAFF. The DNA of the CDR3 is TGTGCCAGCAGTTTCGACAGGTTTAGGGCCACTGAAGCTTTCTTT.

The chain employs TRBV5-6 and TRBJ1-2; no reliable D call. Germline values: CDR1 SGHDT, CDR2 YYEEEE. The CDR3 runs 11 residues. Trimming took off 7 bases at V and 8 bases at J, with 12 bases between the two ends. This chain's CDR3 is CASASEGGYTF. CDR3 DNA: TGTGCCAGCGCGTCTGAGGGAGGCTACACCTTC.

DNA of the CDR3: TGTGCCAGTAGTATTAGGGGGGGCGACACCGGGGAGCTGTTTTTT. This gives the protein CASSIRGGDTGELFF. The rearrangement joins TRBV19 to TRBJ2-2, with D maybe TRBD2 (7 bases). This CDR3 has 15 amino acids. Deletions cut 3 bases from V and 3 bases from J, with 11 bases between. The V gene's germline CDR1 is LNHDA and CDR2 SQIVND (reference sequence).

The V call is TRBV29-1, the J call TRBJ2-7; 10 nucleotides align to TRBD1. CDR1 is SQVTM, CDR2 ANQGSEA, per germline. V shed 7 bases and J 3 bases; nucleotides not matched to a gene: 9. This CDR3 region has 14 residues. CDR3 residues: CSAQAGQGDYEQYF. In DNA, the CDR3 is TGCAGCGCCCAAGCTGGACAGGGGGACTACGAGCAGTACTTC.

J is TRBJ2-1 and V is TRBV10-1, with D tentatively TRBD2 (6 bases). CDR3 length: 13 amino acids. Germline V lookup: CDR1 WNHNN, CDR2 SYGVQD (reference sequence). V was pared by 8 bases and J by 8 bases, with 16 bases between. CDR3 protein: CASQYGWRDEQFF. The CDR3 DNA sequence: TGCGCCAGCCAGTATGGTTGGAGGGATGAGCAGTTCTTC.

This clone was seen a single time. This chain joins TRBV13 and TRBJ2-3; 8 nucleotides match TRBD1. Germline V gene data show CDR1 as PRHDT and CDR2 as FYEKMQ (reference sequence). With V trimmed by 6 bases and J by 10 bases, 15 bases remained unmatched. CDR3 length: 15 amino acids. As DNA, the CDR3 is TGTGCCAGCAGTACCCCCCTCCGAAAGGACAGGGCGCAGTATTTT. This codes for CASSTPLRKDRAQYF.

This rearrangement joins TRBV5-1 to TRBJ1-1; D remains unclear. V was shortened by 5 bases and J by 1 base, with 9 bases between the two germline ends. The CDR3 is made up of 13 amino acids. Germline-derived CDR1 and CDR2 are SGHRS and YFSETQ. CDR3 amino acids: CASRTDGNTEAFF. The CDR3 DNA follows: TGCGCCAGCAGAACGGACGGGAACACTGAAGCTTTCTTT.

This chain uses TRBV18 with TRBJ1-1; no reliable D call. The germline CDR1 and CDR2 sequences are KGHSH and LQKENI. The V and J ends lost 3 bases and 3 bases respectively, with 14 bases between them. The CDR3 is 15 residues long. This CDR3 is CASSPLVLPDTEAFF. CDR3 DNA: TGTGCCAGCTCACCTTTGGTACTACCGGACACTGAAGCTTTCTTT.

The chain has TRBV9 and TRBJ1-2; possibly TRBD1 for D (5 bases). Germline-derived CDR1 and CDR2 are SGDLS and YYNGEE. V dropped 0 bases and J dropped 6 bases, with 12 bases sitting between them. There are 14 residues in the CDR3. DNA for the CDR3: TGTGCCAGCAGCGTAGCCTGGCAGGGCGATGGCTACACCTTC. Its protein is CASSVAWQGDGYTF.

The chain uses TRBV2 and TRBJ1-2; D is uncertain. Trimming left V 4 bases short and J 0 bases short, with 9 bases between. The CDR3 is 14 amino acids. Germline lookup yields CDR1 SNHLY and CDR2 FYNNEI. DNA of the CDR3: TGTGCCAGCAGTGCAGACACTTCTAACTATGGCTACACCTTC. Its translation is CASSADTSNYGYTF. The whole variable domain, remainder taken from reference TRBV2 and TRBJ1-2, is EPEVTQTPSHQVTQMGQEVILRCVPISNHLYFYWYRQILGQKVEFLVSFYNNEISEKSEIFDDQFSVERPDGSNFTLKIRSTKLEDSAMYFCASSADTSNYGYTFGSGTRLTVV.

This clone was seen a single time. The chain's CDR3 is CAISETRDYQETQYF. In DNA, the CDR3 is TGTGCCATCAGTGAGACCCGGGACTACCAAGAGACCCAGTACTTC. The chain has TRBV10-3 and TRBJ2-5; D is perhaps TRBD2 (6 bases). Trimming cost V 2 bases and J 0 bases, with 10 bases left between them. The germline V gene encodes CDR1 ENHRY and CDR2 SYGVKD. CDR3 size: 15 residues.

The chain joins TRBV4-1 to TRBJ2-7; D call uncertain. V was pared by 2 bases and J by 1 base, with 12 bases between. Germline V gene data show CDR1 as MGHRA and CDR2 as YSYEKL. CDR3 length equals 15 residues. In DNA form, the CDR3 reads TGCGCCAGCAGCCAACGTGGTCCCCTGTCCTACGAGCAGTACTTC. It encodes CASSQRGPLSYEQYF.

The chain couples TRBV9 to TRBJ1-2; 12 bases align to TRBD1. Per the germline V gene, CDR1 is SGDLS and CDR2 is YYNGEE. The CDR3 runs to 18 residues. Germline trimming cut 4 bases from V and 0 bases from J; bases unmatched to any gene: 10. The CDR3 DNA reads as TGTGCCAGCAGCACCCACCGGGACAGGGGGCAAACTAACTATGGCTACACCTTC. This encodes CASSTHRDRGQTNYGYTF. Supplemented by reference TRBV9 and TRBJ1-2, the full variable domain reads DSGVTQTPKHLITATGQRVTLRCSPRSGDLSVYWYQQSLDQGLQFLIQYYNGEERAKGNILERFSAQQFPDLHSELNLSSLELGDSALYFCASSTHRDRGQTNYGYTFGSGTRLTVV.

This chain uses TRBV28 with TRBJ1-5; weak D call: TRBD1 (5 bases). This CDR3 comprises 17 residues. Germline loops: CDR1 MDHEN, CDR2 SYDVKM. The V end lost 3 bases, the J end lost 1 base, and 16 bases lay between the germline ends. The CDR3 nucleotides are TGTGCCAGCAGTTTTTCCGGACAATGGGCAAGCAATCAGCCCCAGCATTTT. It specifies CASSFSGQWASNQPQHF.